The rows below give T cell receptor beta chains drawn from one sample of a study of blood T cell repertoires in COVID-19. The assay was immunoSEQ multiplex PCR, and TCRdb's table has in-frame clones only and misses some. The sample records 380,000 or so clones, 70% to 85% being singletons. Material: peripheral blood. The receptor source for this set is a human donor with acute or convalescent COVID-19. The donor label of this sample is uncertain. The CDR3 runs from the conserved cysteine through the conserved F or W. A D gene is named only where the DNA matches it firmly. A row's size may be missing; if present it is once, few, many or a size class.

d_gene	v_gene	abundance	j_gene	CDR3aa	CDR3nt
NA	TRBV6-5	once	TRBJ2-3	CASRDSTDTQYF	TGTGCCAGCAGGGACTCCACAGATACGCAGTATTTT
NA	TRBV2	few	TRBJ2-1	CASSEVGSEQFF	TGTGCCAGCAGTGAAGTAGGGAGTGAGCAGTTCTTC
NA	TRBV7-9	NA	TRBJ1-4	CASSLGSAANEKLFF	TGTGCCAGCAGCTTAGGTTCGGCGGCTAATGAAAAACTGTTTTTT
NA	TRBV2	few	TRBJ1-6	CASSGRGPLNSPLHF	TGTGCCAGCAGTGGGCGGGGACCGCTTAATTCACCCCTCCACTTT
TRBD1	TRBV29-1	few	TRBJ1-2	CSVTRDRGLSFRGYTF	TGCAGCGTCACAAGGGACAGGGGGTTGAGTTTCCGTGGCTACACCTTC
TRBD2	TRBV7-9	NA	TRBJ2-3	CASSFDRGGGDTQYF	TGTGCCAGCAGCTTCGACCGGGGGGGCGGGGATACGCAGTATTTT
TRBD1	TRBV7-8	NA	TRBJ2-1	CASSFRTGSNEQFF	TGTGCCAGCAGCTTCCGGACAGGATCAAATGAGCAGTTCTTC
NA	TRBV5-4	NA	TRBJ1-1	CASSHYRAMNTEAFF	TGTGCCAGCAGCCACTACAGGGCCATGAACACTGAAGCTTTCTTT
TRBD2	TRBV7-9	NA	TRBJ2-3	CASSRGLAGGNTDTQYF	TGTGCCAGCAGCCGGGGACTAGCGGGGGGAAACACAGATACGCAGTATTTT
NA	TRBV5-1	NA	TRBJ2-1	CASSGRSGLSNEQFF	TGCGCCAGCAGCGGGCGGTCGGGACTGTCTAATGAGCAGTTCTTC
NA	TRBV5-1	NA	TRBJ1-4	CASSKTGFQTNEKLFF	TGCGCCAGCAGCAAAACAGGGTTCCAAACTAATGAAAAACTGTTTTTT
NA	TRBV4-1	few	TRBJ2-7	CASSQGLGVREQYF	TGCGCCAGCAGCCAAGGGCTAGGGGTTCGCGAGCAGTACTTC
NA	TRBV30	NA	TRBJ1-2	CAWSAGVLFNYGYTF	TGTGCCTGGAGTGCCGGGGTACTCTTTAACTATGGCTACACCTTC
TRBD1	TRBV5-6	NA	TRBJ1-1	CASSPWTGGNTEAFF	TGTGCCAGCAGCCCCTGGACAGGGGGCAACACTGAAGCTTTCTTT
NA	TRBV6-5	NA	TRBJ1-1	CASSYRDFGVNTEAFF	TGTGCCAGCAGTTATCGGGACTTCGGCGTGAACACTGAAGCTTTCTTT
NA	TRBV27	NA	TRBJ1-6	CASSLSNSPLHF	TGTGCCAGCAGTTTAAGCAATTCACCCCTCCACTTT
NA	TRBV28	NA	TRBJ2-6	CASSPTGYSGANVLTF	TGTGCCAGCAGTCCCACAGGATACTCTGGGGCCAACGTCCTGACTTTC
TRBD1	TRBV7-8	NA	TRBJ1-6	CASSRDRGNSPLHF	TGTGCCAGCAGTCGGGACAGGGGAAATTCACCCCTCCACTTT
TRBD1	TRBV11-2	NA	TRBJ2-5	CASSPGTGVFRETQYF	TGTGCCAGCAGCCCGGGGACAGGGGTGTTTCGAGAGACCCAGTACTTC
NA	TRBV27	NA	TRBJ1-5	CANSRSGAGDSQPQHF	TGTGCCAACAGTCGAAGTGGGGCAGGGGATAGTCAGCCCCAGCATTTT
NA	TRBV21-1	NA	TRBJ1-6	CASSPPGGSYNSPLHF	TGTGCCAGCAGCCCACCAGGAGGCTCCTATAATTCACCCCTCCACTTT
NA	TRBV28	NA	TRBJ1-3	CASSSVGRPGNTIYF	TGTGCCAGCAGCTCAGTTGGGAGGCCTGGAAACACCATATATTTT
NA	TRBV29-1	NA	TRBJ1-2	CSVGGSNYGYTF	TGCAGCGTTGGTGGGAGTAACTATGGCTACACCTTC
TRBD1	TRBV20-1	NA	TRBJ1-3	CSASGDSLYGNTIYF	TGCAGTGCTAGTGGGGACAGTCTGTATGGAAACACCATATATTTT
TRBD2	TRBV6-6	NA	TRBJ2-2	CASSPGLAVTFVGELFF	TGTGCCAGCAGTCCAGGACTAGCGGTGACTTTCGTCGGGGAGCTGTTTTTT
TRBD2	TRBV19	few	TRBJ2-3	CASSPRTSGNTQYF	TGTGCCAGTAGTCCCCGGACTAGCGGAAATACGCAGTATTTT
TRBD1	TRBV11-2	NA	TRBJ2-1	CASSYTGDSEQFF	TGTGCCAGCAGCTACACAGGGGACAGTGAGCAGTTCTTC
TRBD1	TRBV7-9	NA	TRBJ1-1	CASNILRGLMNTEAFF	TGTGCCAGCAACATACTCAGGGGGCTAATGAACACTGAAGCTTTCTTT
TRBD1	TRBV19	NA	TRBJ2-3	CASSPTTGGGDTQYF	TGTGCCAGTTCTCCCACGACAGGGGGCGGAGATACGCAGTATTTT
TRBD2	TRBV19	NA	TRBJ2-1	CASSRLAGSNEQFF	TGTGCCAGTAGTCGACTAGCGGGAAGCAATGAGCAGTTCTTC
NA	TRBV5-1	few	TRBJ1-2	CASSSDSTHIYGYTF	TGCGCCAGCAGCTCTGACAGTACCCATATCTATGGCTACACCTTC
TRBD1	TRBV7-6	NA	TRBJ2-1	CASSSDGTAYNEQFF	TGTGCCAGCAGCTCTGACGGGACAGCTTACAATGAGCAGTTCTTC
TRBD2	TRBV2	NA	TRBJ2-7	CASSVRLAGGVGEQYF	TGTGCCAGCAGTGTTCGGCTAGCGGGAGGGGTTGGCGAGCAGTACTTC
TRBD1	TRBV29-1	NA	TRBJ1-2	CSVDRATTF	TGCAGCGTGGACAGGGCGACCACCTTC
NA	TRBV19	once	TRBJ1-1	CACQSRGWRTEAFF	TGTGCCTGCCAATCAAGAGGGTGGAGAACTGAAGCTTTCTTT
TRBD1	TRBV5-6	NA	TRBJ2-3	CASSLQGADTQYF	TGTGCCAGCAGCTTACAGGGGGCGGATACGCAGTATTTT
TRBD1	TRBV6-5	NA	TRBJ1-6	CASRGGGQNSPLHF	TGTGCCAGCAGGGGTGGGGGACAGAATTCACCCCTCCACTTT
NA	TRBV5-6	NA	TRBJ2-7	CASSLSRGASYEQYF	TGTGCCAGCAGCTTGAGCCGGGGGGCCTCCTACGAGCAGTACTTC
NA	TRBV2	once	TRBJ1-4	CAGGIREKLFF	TGTGCCGGGGGGATCCGCGAAAAACTGTTTTTT
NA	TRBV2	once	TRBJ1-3	CASSEESSGNTIYF	TGTGCCAGCAGTGAAGAGAGCTCTGGAAACACCATATATTTT
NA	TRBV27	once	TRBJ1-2	CASSLGAGPYGYTF	TGTGCCAGCAGCTTGGGGGCAGGACCCTATGGCTACACCTTC
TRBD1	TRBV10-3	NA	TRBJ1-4	CAINKQGALRKLFF	TGTGCCATCAATAAACAGGGGGCGCTTAGGAAACTGTTTTTT
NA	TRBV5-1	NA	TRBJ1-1	CASSLTGPVEEAFF	TGCGCCAGCAGCTTGACAGGACCCGTAGAGGAAGCTTTCTTT
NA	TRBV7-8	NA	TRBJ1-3	CASSTERGGVRNTIYF	TGTGCCAGCAGCACCGAACGGGGGGGCGTTAGAAACACCATATATTTT
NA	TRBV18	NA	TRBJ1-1	CASTDTRNTEAFF	TGTGCCAGCACCGACACACGGAACACTGAAGCTTTCTTT
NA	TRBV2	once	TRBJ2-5	CASSALGGRGETQYF	TGTGCCAGCAGCGCCCTGGGGGGACGGGGGGAGACCCAGTACTTC
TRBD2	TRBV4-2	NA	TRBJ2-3	CASSQGGRGPDTQYF	TGTGCCAGCAGCCAAGGCGGGAGAGGGCCAGATACGCAGTATTTT
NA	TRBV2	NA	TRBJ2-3	CASRSNQGHGTQYF	TGTGCCAGCAGGTCTAATCAGGGGCATGGTACGCAGTATTTT
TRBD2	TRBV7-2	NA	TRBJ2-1	CASSPSLTSWNNEQFF	TGTGCCAGCAGCCCCTCCCTGACTAGCTGGAACAATGAGCAGTTCTTC
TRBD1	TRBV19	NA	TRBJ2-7	CASSIWDSSYEQYF	TGTGCCAGTAGTATCTGGGACAGCTCCTACGAGCAGTACTTC
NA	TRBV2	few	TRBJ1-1	CASNRGNRATEAFF	TGTGCCAGCAATAGGGGTAACAGGGCCACTGAAGCTTTCTTT
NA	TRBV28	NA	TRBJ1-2	CASSRGQPDIYGYTF	TGTGCCAGCAGTCGTGGACAGCCCGATATCTATGGCTACACCTTC
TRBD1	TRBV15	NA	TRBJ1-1	CATSRSRGRDTEAFF	TGTGCCACCAGCAGGTCCAGGGGGCGAGACACTGAAGCTTTCTTT
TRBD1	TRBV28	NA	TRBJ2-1	CASSLSRQGWFF	TGTGCCAGCAGTTTATCTAGACAGGGTTGGTTCTTC
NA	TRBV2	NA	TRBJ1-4	CASSADRRTNEKLFF	TGTGCCAGCAGTGCGGACAGAAGGACTAATGAAAAACTGTTTTTT
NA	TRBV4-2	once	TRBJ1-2	CASSQDRGFSNGYTF	TGTGCCAGCAGCCAAGATCGGGGGTTTAGCAATGGCTACACCTTC
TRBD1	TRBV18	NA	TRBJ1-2	CASSPVGTGPGYTF	TGTGCCAGCTCACCAGTTGGGACAGGGCCTGGCTACACCTTC
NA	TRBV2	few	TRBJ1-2	CASSPGVTNYGYTF	TGTGCCAGCAGTCCAGGGGTGACAAACTATGGCTACACCTTC
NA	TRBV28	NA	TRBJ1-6	CASSQGGGRSPLHF	TGTGCCAGCAGTCAGGGAGGAGGTAGATCACCCCTCCACTTT